The present entry profiles one TCR beta chain with its context. Its specificity is unknown. The CDR3 sequence is 13 residues long. Looked up from germline, CDR1 is SEHNR and CDR2 is FQNEAQ (reference sequence). Trimming removed 4 bases at V and 4 bases at J, with 8 bases between. The data originate from a study of cytomegalovirus exposure and HLA in healthy donors. Overall study findings and caveats: Later analysis showed TCR association rates varying by HLA locus, highest for DRB1 and lowest for HLA-C. Segments of the TCR beta V type were, in most cases, productive about 87% or about 30% of the time in an earlier analysis.

The PCR had 60 Vbeta and 13 Jbeta primers. This table comes from immunoSEQ multiplex PCR, and its TCRdb copy is limited to in-frame clones, with some not included. Here the sample spans 200,000 to 250,000 clones, over 80% being singletons. Sequencing was done on a sample of PBMCs. The origin of this receptor is a boy aged 2 to 10 in good health and CMV-seronegative. The chain carries TRBV7-9 and TRBJ1-5; D is undetermined. The CDR3 DNA sequence: TGTGCCAGCAGCTCGGGTCGTAATCAGCCCCAGCATTTT. This sequence encodes CASSSGRNQPQHF.